The 2 T cell receptor beta chains below were found in one sample sequenced in a study of T cell responses to AZD1222 COVID-19 vaccine. Measured with immunoSEQ multiplex PCR; TCRdb has only the in-frame clones, and not every one. The sample has about 120,000 clones, about 90% seen once. Here the sequenced sample was peripheral blood, taken on day 0 of AZD1222 vaccination. The receptors shown here come from an adult in good health.

The chain links TRBV28 to TRBJ2-2; 8 bases are a match to TRBD2. This CDR3 region has 15 residues. V lost 3 bases, J lost 7 bases, and 7 bases stayed unmatched. The V gene's germline CDR1 is MDHEN and CDR2 SYDVKM. The CDR3 coding sequence is TGTGCCAGCAGTTTTGGCATGGCGGGAGGCGGGGAGCTGTTTTTT. It specifies CASSFGMAGGGELFF.

The sample holds one count of this clone. The chain uses TRBV18 and TRBJ1-1; 8 positions match TRBD1. V dropped 1 base and J dropped 6; count of bases not matched to a gene: 1. This CDR3 comprises 13 residues. Germline assignment: CDR1 KGHSH and CDR2 LQKENI. The CDR3 loop reads CASSPQTGAEAFF. In DNA form, the CDR3 reads TGTGCCAGCTCACCACAGACAGGGGCTGAAGCTTTCTTT.